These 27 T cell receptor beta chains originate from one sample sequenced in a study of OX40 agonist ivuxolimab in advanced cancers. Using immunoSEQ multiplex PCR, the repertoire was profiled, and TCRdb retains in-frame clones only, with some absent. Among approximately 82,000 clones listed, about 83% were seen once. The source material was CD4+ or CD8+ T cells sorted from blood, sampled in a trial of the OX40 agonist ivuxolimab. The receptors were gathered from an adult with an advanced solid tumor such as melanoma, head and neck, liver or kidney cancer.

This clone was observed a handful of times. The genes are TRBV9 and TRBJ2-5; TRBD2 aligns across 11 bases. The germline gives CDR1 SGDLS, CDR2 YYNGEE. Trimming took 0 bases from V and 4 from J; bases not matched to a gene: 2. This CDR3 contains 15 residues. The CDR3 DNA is TGTGCCAGCAGCGTAGATAGCGGGAGGGGAGAGACCCAGTACTTC. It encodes CASSVDSGRGETQYF.

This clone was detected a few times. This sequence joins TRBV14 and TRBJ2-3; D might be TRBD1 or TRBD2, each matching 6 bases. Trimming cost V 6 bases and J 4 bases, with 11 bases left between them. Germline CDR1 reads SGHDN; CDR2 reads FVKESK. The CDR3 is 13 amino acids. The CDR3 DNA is TGTGCCAGCAGTAAGGGGGGCGCAGATACGCAGTATTTT. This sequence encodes CASSKGGADTQYF.

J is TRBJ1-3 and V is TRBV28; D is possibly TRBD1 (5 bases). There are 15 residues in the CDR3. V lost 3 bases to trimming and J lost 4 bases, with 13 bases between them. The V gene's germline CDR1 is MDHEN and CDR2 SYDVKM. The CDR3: CASSFSYGGGNTIYF. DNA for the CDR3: TGTGCCAGCAGTTTCTCCTACGGGGGGGGAAACACCATATATTTT.

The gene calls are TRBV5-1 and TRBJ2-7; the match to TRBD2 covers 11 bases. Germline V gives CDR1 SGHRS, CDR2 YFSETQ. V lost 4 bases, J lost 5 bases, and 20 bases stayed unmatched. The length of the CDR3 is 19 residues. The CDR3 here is CASSPRPLAGEEGFDEQYF. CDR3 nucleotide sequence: TGCGCCAGCAGCCCCCGTCCACTAGCGGGGGAGGAGGGGTTCGACGAGCAGTACTTC.

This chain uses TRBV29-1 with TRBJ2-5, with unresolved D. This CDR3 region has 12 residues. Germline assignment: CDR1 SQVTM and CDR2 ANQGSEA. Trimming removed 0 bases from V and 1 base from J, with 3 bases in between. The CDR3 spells CSVEELQETQYF. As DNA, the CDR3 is TGCAGCGTTGAAGAGCTCCAAGAGACCCAGTACTTC.

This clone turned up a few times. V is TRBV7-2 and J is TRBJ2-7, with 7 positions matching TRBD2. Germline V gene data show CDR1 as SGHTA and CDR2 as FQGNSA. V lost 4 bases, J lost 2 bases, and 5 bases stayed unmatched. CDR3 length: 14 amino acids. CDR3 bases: TGTGCCAGCAGCTCGCGGGGGATGGCCTACGAGCAGTACTTC. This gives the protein CASSSRGMAYEQYF.

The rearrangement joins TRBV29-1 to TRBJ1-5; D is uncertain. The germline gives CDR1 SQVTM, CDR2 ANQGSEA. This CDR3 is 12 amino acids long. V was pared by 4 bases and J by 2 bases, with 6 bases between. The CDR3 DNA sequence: TGCAGCGTTGTGTCAGGCAATCAGCCCCAGCATTTT. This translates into CSVVSGNQPQHF.

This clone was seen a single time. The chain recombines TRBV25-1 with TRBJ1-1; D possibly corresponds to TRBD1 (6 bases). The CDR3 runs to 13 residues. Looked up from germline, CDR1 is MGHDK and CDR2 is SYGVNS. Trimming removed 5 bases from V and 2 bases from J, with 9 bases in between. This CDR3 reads CASSSGTNTEAFF. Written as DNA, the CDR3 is TGTGCCAGCAGTTCAGGGACAAACACTGAAGCTTTCTTT.

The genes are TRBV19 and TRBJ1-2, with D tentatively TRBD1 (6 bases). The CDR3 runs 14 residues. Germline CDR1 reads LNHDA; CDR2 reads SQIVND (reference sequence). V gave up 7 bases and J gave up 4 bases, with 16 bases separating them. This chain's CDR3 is CASTEVGDTYGYTF. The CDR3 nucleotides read TGTGCCAGTACCGAGGTCGGGGACACCTATGGCTACACCTTC.

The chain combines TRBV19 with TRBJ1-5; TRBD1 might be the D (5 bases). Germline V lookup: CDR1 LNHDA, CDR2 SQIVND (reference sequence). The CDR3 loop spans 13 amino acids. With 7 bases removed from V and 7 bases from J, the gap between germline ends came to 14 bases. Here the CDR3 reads CASTKGIGQPQHF. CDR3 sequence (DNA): TGTGCCAGTACAAAGGGGATAGGGCAGCCCCAGCATTTT.

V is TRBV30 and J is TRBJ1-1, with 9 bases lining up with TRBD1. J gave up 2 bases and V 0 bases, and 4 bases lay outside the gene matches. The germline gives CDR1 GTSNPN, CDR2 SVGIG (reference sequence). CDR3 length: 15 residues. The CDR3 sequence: CAWSVRDRVNTEAFF. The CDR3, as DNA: TGTGCCTGGAGTGTACGGGACAGGGTAAACACTGAAGCTTTCTTT.

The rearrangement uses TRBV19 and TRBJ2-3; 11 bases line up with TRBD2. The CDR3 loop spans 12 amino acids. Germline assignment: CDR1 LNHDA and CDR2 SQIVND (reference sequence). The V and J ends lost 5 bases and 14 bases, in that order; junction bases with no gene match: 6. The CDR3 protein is CASSVSGGATYF. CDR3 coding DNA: TGTGCCAGTAGTGTTAGCGGGGGGGCCACGTATTTT. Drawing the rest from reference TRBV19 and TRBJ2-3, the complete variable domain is DGGITQSPKYLFRKEGQNVTLSCEQNLNHDAMYWYRQDPGQGLRLIYYSQIVNDFQKGDIAEGYSVSREKKESFPLTVTSAQKNPTAFYLCASSVSGGATYFGPGTRLTVL.

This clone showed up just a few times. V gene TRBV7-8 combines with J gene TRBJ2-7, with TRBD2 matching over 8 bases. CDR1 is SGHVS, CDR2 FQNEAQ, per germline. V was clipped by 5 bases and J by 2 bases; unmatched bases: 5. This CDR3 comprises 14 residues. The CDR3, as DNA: TGTGCCAGCAGCCTGAGCGGGGGCCCCTACGAGCAGTACTTC. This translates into CASSLSGGPYEQYF. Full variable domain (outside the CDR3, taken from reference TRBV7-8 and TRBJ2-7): GAGVSQSPRYKVAKRGQDVALRCDPISGHVSLFWYQQALGQGPEFLTYFQNEAQLDKSGLPSDRFFAERPEGSVSTLKIQRTQQEDSAVYLCASSLSGGPYEQYFGPGTRLTVT.

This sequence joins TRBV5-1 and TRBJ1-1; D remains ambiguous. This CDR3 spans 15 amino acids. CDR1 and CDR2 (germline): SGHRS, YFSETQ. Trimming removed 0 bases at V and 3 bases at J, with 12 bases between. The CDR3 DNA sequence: TGCGCCAGCAGCTTGGGACAAATTCGGGACACTGAAGCTTTCTTT. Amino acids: CASSLGQIRDTEAFF.

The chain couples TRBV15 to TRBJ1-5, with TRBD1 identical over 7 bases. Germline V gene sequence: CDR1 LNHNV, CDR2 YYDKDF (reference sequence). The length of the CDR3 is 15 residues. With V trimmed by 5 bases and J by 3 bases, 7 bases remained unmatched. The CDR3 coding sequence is TGTGCCACCAGCCCCGGGACAGAAATCAATCAGCCCCAGCATTTT. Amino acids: CATSPGTEINQPQHF.

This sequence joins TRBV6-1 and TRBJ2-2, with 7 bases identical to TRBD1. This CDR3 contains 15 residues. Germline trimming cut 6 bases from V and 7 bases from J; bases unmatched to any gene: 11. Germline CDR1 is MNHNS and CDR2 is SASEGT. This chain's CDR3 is CASSRGQTFGGELFF. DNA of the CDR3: TGTGCCAGCAGCCGGGGACAGACCTTCGGCGGGGAGCTGTTTTTT.

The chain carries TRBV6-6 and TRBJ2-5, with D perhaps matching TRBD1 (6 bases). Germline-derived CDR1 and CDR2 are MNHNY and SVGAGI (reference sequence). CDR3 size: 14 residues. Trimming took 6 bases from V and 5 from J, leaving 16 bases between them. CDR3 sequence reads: CASRPGTPWETQYF. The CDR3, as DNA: TGTGCCAGCAGGCCCGGGACACCGTGGGAGACCCAGTACTTC.

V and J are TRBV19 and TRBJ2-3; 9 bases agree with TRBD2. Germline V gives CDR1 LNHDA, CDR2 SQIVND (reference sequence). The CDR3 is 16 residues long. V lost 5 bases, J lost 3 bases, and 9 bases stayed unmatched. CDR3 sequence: CASSSYSGSETDTQYF. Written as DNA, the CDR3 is TGTGCCAGTAGTTCCTATAGCGGGAGTGAGACAGATACGCAGTATTTT.

The CDR3 DNA is TGCGCCAGCAGCGCCCTAGGGAGTCAGCCCCAGCATTTT. Translated, it gives CASSALGSQPQHF. The chain has TRBV5-1 and TRBJ1-5; unclear D gene. Deletions cut 4 bases from V and 6 bases from J, with 11 bases between. The CDR3 contains 13 residues. Per the germline V gene, CDR1 is SGHRS and CDR2 is YFSETQ.

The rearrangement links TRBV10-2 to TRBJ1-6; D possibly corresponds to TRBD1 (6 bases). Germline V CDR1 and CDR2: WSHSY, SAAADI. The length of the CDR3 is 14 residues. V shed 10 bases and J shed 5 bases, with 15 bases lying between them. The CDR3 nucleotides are TGCGCCATCGGGGACCGGGACAATAATTCACCCCTCCACTTT. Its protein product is CAIGDRDNNSPLHF.

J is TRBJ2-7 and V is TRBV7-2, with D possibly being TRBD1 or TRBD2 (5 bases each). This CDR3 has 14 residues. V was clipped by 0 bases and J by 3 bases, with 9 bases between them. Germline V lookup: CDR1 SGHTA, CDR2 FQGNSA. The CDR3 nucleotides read TGTGCCAGCAGCTTAGCGGGACGGAACTACGAGCAGTACTTC. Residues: CASSLAGRNYEQYF.

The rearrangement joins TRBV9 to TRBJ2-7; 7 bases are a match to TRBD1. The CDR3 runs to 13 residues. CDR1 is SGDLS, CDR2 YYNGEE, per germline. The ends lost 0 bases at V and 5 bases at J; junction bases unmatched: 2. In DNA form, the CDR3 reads TGTGCCAGCAGCGTAGAAGACAGGGACGAGCAGTACTTC. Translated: CASSVEDRDEQYF.

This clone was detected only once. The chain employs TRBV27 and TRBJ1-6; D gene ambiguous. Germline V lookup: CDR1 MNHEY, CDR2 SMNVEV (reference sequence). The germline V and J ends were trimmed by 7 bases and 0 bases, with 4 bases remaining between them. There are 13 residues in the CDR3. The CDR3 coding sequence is TGTGCCAGCAAGGTCTCCTATAATTCACCCCTCCACTTT. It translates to CASKVSYNSPLHF.

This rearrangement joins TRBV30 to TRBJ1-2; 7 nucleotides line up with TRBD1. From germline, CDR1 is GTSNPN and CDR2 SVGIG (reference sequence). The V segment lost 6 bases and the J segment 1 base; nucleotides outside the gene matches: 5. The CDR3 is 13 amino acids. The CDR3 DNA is TGTGCCTGCAACAGGGGTTTTAACTATGGCTACACCTTC. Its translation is CACNRGFNYGYTF.

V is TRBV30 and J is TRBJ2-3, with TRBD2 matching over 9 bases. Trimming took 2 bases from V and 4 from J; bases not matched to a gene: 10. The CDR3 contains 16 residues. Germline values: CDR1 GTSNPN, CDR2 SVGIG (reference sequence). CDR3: CAWSPGTSRRADTQYF. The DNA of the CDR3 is TGTGCCTGGAGTCCGGGGACTAGCCGGAGGGCAGATACGCAGTATTTT.

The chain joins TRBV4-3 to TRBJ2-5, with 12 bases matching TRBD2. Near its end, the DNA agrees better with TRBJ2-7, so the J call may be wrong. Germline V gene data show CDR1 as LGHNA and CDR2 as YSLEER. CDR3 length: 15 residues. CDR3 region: CASSQALAGGYEQYF. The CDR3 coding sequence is TGCGCCAGCAGCCAAGCACTAGCGGGGGGCTACGAGCAGTACTTC.

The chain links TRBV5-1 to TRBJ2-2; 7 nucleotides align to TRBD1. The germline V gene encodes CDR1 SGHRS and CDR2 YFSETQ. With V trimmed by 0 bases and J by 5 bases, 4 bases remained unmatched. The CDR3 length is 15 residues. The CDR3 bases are TGCGCCAGCAGCTTGGGCCAGGGGGAGACCGGGGAGCTGTTTTTT. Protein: CASSLGQGETGELFF.